The 6 T cell receptor beta chains presented below share a single source sample, sequenced in a study of neurological immune-mediated disorders (dated by TCRdb to the late 2010s). Receptor libraries were prepared by 5' RACE. The sequencer listed for this sample is Illumina HiSeq 2500. TCRdb cleaned the public reads at Q25 with fastp, built clones with MiXCR and kept in-frame beta chains. Each entry merges the rows of one CDR3 protein and shows their most common DNA and genes. The table for this sample lists roughly 57,000 distinct CDR3 sequences; 7% to 10% of them were counted only once. The top ten clonotypes cover 1.5% to 2% of the sample. The time point label here, explained by the study, means: longitudinal time-point 3. Input material: PBMCs. The receptors shown here come from a woman between 35 and 50 years old in good health.

Ten or more counts support this clonotype. The V and J genes are TRBV20-1 and TRBJ1-2, with TRBD1 matching 9 bases. This CDR3 has 14 amino acids. The V segment lost 6 bases and the J segment 7 bases; nucleotides outside the gene matches: 12. Germline V gene sequence: CDR1 DFQATT, CDR2 SNEGSKA (reference sequence). The CDR3 spells CSALTGTGFSGYTF. The CDR3 DNA is TGCAGTGCGCTAACCGGGACAGGGTTCAGTGGCTACACCTTC.

Ten or more counts support this clonotype. V gene TRBV5-1 combines with J gene TRBJ2-7; D might be TRBD1 (6 bases). The V end lost 4 bases, the J end lost 4 bases, and 12 bases lay between the germline ends. Germline CDR1 is SGHRS and CDR2 is YFSETQ. The CDR3 contains 13 residues. The CDR3 sequence: CASSPMDSYEQYF. Here the CDR3 DNA reads TGCGCCAGCAGCCCCATGGACAGTTACGAGCAGTACTTC.

This clonotype has at least ten counts. The J gene is TRBJ2-5, the V gene TRBV7-2; no reliable D call. Germline CDR1 reads SGHTA; CDR2 reads FQGNSA. Deletions cut 1 base from V and 5 bases from J, with 11 bases between. The CDR3 is 14 amino acids. CDR3 coding DNA: TGTGCCAGCAGCTTAGTGGGCACGAGGGAGACCCAGTACTTC. Translating it yields CASSLVGTRETQYF.

This clonotype was recorded many times. The CDR3 sequence: CATSDFGPGGITQYF. The CDR3 DNA reads as TGTGCCACCAGTGATTTCGGGCCCGGGGGGATTACGCAGTATTTT. The chain links TRBV24-1 to TRBJ2-3, with 7 bases identical to TRBD2. Germline V gene data show CDR1 as KGHDR and CDR2 as SFDVKD. This CDR3 is built from 15 residues. Losses at the gene ends were 1 base for V and 8 bases for J; bases not matched to a gene: 8.

This clonotype has ten or more counts. V usage is TRBV10-3 and J usage is TRBJ2-1; 7 bases are shared with TRBD2. Germline loops: CDR1 ENHRY, CDR2 SYGVKD. CDR3 length: 19 residues. V shed 2 bases, J shed 3 bases, and the junction held 16 bases outside the gene matches. CDR3 amino acids: CAISEGGSSGLTNYNEQFF. CDR3 coding DNA: TGTGCCATCAGTGAGGGGGGGTCTAGCGGCCTTACCAACTACAATGAGCAGTTCTTC.

At least ten counts were recorded for this clonotype. V gene TRBV5-1 combines with J gene TRBJ2-1; D is uncertain. The CDR3 spans 14 residues. Germline V gene lookup returns CDR1 SGHRS and CDR2 YFSETQ. V shed 0 bases and J shed 5 bases, with 9 bases lying between them. The CDR3 region is CASSLDSQNNEQFF. As DNA, the CDR3 is TGCGCCAGCAGCTTGGACTCGCAAAACAATGAGCAGTTCTTC.